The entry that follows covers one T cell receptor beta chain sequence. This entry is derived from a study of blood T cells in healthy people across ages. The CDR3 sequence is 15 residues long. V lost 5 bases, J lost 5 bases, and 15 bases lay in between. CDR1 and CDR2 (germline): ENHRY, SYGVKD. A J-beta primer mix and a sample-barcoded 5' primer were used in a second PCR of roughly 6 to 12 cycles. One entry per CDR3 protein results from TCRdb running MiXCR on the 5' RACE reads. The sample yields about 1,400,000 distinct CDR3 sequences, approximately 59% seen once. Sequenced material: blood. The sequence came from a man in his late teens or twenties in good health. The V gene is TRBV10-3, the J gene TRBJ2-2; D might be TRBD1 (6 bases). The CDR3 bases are TGTGCCATCAGTTACCGGGACATCGGAACCGGGGAGCTGTTTTTT. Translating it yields CAISYRDIGTGELFF.